Following are 6 T cell receptor beta chains from one sample sequenced in a study of control samples from healthy donors and cancer patients. The assay was immunoSEQ multiplex PCR, and TCRdb's table has in-frame clones only and misses some. The sample consists of approximately 82,000 clones, 93% of them appearing once. The sample was PBMCs. These receptors were taken from a woman in her thirties or forties with lung cancer.

This rearrangement joins TRBV2 to TRBJ2-7, with D uncertain. Germline CDR1 reads SNHLY; CDR2 reads FYNNEI. Trimming took 8 bases from V and 3 from J, leaving 5 bases between them. The CDR3 is 10 residues long. CDR3 nucleotides: TGTGCCAGCGCCAGCTACGAGCAGTACTTC. Translating it yields CASASYEQYF.

The chain joins TRBV7-2 to TRBJ2-1; D uncertain. The CDR3 consists of 12 residues. Trimming pared 5 bases from V and 7 bases from J, leaving 9 bases between. Germline-derived CDR1 and CDR2 are SGHTA and FQGNSA. CDR3 in amino acids: CASSHPRNEQFF. CDR3 in DNA: TGTGCCAGCAGCCACCCCCGGAATGAGCAGTTCTTC.

This clone was detected once. The V call is TRBV10-3, the J call TRBJ2-1, with a tentative D call TRBD2 (5 bases). The CDR3 is 12 residues long. Deletions cut 4 bases from V and 8 bases from J, with 9 bases between. Per germline, CDR1 ENHRY and CDR2 SYGVKD. The CDR3 DNA sequence: TGTGCCATCAGTGGGACTTCAGATGAGCAGTTCTTC. Protein product: CAISGTSDEQFF.

The chain is built from TRBV24-1 and TRBJ1-2, with a possible D match to TRBD1 (5 bases). The CDR3 loop spans 16 amino acids. Germline-derived CDR1 and CDR2 are KGHDR and SFDVKD. Trimming stripped 4 bases from V and 5 bases from J, with 19 bases between. CDR3 sequence (DNA): TGTGCCACCAGTGACCTGGGGCCCGCCGACGGGTATGGCTACACCTTC. It is translated as CATSDLGPADGYGYTF.

This chain links TRBV14 with TRBJ2-7; possibly TRBD2 for D (5 bases). The germline CDR1 and CDR2 sequences are SGHDN and FVKESK. This CDR3 contains 13 residues. Trimming left V 4 bases short and J 2 bases short, with 9 bases between. The DNA for the CDR3 is TGTGCCAGCAGCCTCCTCGGGACCTACGAGCAGTACTTC. It codes for CASSLLGTYEQYF.

This chain joins TRBV11-3 and TRBJ2-1, with 12 bases lining up with TRBD2. The CDR3 runs 16 residues. Trimming took 4 bases from V and 4 from J; bases not matched to a gene: 5. The germline gives CDR1 SGHNT, CDR2 YENEEA. The chain's CDR3 is CASSSGLAGTYNEQFF. Written as DNA, the CDR3 is TGTGCCAGCAGCTCCGGACTAGCGGGGACATACAATGAGCAGTTCTTC.